Detailed here is one TCR beta chain. The PBMCs were taken from approximately 9.7 ml of fresh peripheral blood. The data are from a study of T cells in Graves' hyperthyroidism and ophthalmopathy. Amplified TCR beta CDR3 regions derived from RNA transcripts. When the TCR CDR3 underwent first-round RT-PCR, the HTBI primer set was used. MiXCR, applied by TCRdb to the multiplex PCR reads, yields one record per CDR3 protein. The sample includes about 52,000 distinct CDR3 sequences, 48% of them seen just once. Trimming pared 7 bases from V and 4 bases from J, leaving 8 bases between. CDR3 length: 13 amino acids. From germline, CDR1 is SEHNR and CDR2 FQNEAQ (reference sequence).

This clonotype was sampled from a woman aged 45-59 years with Graves' ophthalmopathy. The sequenced sample consisted of blood. This chain connects TRBV7-9 to TRBJ2-6; no clear D. The CDR3, as DNA: TGTGCCAGCATCCCCCCCGGGGCCAACGTCCTGACTTTC. Translated, it gives CASIPPGANVLTF. Together with reference TRBV7-9 and TRBJ2-6, the CDR3 gives the full variable domain: DTGVSQNPRHKITKRGQNVTFRCDPISEHNRLYWYRQTLGQGPEFLTYFQNEAQLEKSRLLSDRFSAERPKGSFSTLEIQRTEQGDSAMYLCASIPPGANVLTFGAGSRLTVL.